These T cell receptor beta chains were read from a single sample in a study of graft-versus-host responses after intestinal transplantation. No antigen has been identified for these receptors. Data came from immunoSEQ multiplex PCR; TCRdb stores just in-frame clones and leaves some out. Counted here are 90,000 to 150,000 clones, approximately 95% occurring once; the ten biggest clones make up around 3%. The sequencing used unstimulated CD8+ T cells sorted from spleen or lymph node cells, collected before intestinal transplant. Receptors originate from a human donor who received an intestinal transplant. The conserved cysteine and the conserved F or W are not part of the CDR3 here.

TRBJ1-6 | TRBV28 | ASSSPSRRVHNSPLH
TRBJ2-1 | TRBV19 | ASKADSSYNEQF
TRBJ2-3 | TRBV7-6 | ASSTSIQRSTDTQY
TRBJ1-3 | TRBV6-5 | ASSPQGGSGNTIY
TRBJ1-1 | TRBV27 | ASRDSYTEAF
TRBJ2-7 | TRBV28 | ASSFLDEQY
TRBJ2-1 | TRBV9 | ASSVAGTPGLAPF
TRBJ2-1 | TRBV4-1 | ASSQDLAELYNEQF
TRBJ1-3 | TRBV28 | ASSLWGSRGNTIY
TRBJ2-2 | TRBV7-3 | ASSPSGGTPSV
TRBJ2-7 | TRBV19 | ASSVRGFYEQY
TRBJ2-1 | TRBV7-6 | ASSFFYTSGNNEQF
TRBJ2-1 | TRBV9 | ASSVEGAYNEQF
TRBJ1-5 | TRBV28 | ASTLGQGINQPQH
TRBJ2-1 | TRBV19 | ASSLGTSGSNEQF
TRBJ1-1 | TRBV4-3 | ASSQDPGANTEAF
TRBJ1-1 | TRBV25-1 | ASTQVGITEAF
TRBJ2-1 | TRBV27 | ASSLGQVTEQF
TRBJ1-2 | TRBV7-2 | ASSLRRVGGYT
TRBJ2-7 | TRBV4-1 | ASSQGGGTYEQY
TRBJ2-1 | TRBV27 | ASSFYTGNPSYNEQF
TRBJ2-3 | TRBV4-3 | ASSGGLAGAMTDTQY
TRBJ2-7 | TRBV18 | ASSTITSARYEQY
TRBJ2-1 | TRBV5-1 | ASSWRTSGPYNEQF
TRBJ1-1 | TRBV19 | ASSIGWGAWGTEAF
TRBJ1-2 | TRBV7-4 | ASSPRDRAYGYT
TRBJ2-7 | TRBV15 | ATSSSGWAGGDEQY
TRBJ2-1 | TRBV30 | AWSVWQSDYNEQF
TRBJ2-2 | TRBV7-9 | ASSSTVLGASYTGELF
TRBJ2-7 | TRBV9 | ASSGGTGGNEQY
TRBJ2-5 | TRBV28 | ASSPRQGGGEETQY
TRBJ2-1 | TRBV10-2 | ASGDNEQF
TRBJ2-3 | TRBV11-2 | ASRYPGSQWDTQY
TRBJ2-7 | TRBV7-2 | ASSLAVGEFSEQY
TRBJ2-3 | TRBV9 | ASSVGGHGSDTQY
TRBJ2-7 | TRBV7-2 | ASSRDASGRRHEQY
TRBJ2-7 | TRBV21-1 | ASSLAGGPYEQY
TRBJ1-4 | TRBV6-5 | ASSFTDPATNEKLF
TRBJ2-7 | TRBV9 | ASSLYGTGGNEQY
TRBJ1-1 | TRBV12-5 | ASGLGQGMNTEAF
TRBJ1-1 | TRBV9 | ASSPTGQFYMNTEAF
TRBJ1-5 | TRBV4-3 | ASSQDRARPQH
TRBJ2-1 | TRBV28 | ASSLPAVHYNEQF
TRBJ1-2 | TRBV6-5 | ASSYSRAGHGYT
TRBJ1-5 | TRBV2 | ASSEMGGGREPQH
TRBJ2-1 | TRBV7-9 | ASSLNNEQF
TRBJ1-2 | TRBV9 | ASSVEPLT
TRBJ2-3 | TRBV27 | ASSELMELVGADTQY
TRBJ1-4 | TRBV18 | ASSPLRKEKLF